A single T cell receptor beta chain is shown here with its context. The method was immunoSEQ multiplex PCR; TCRdb's version includes in-frame clones alone and lacks a portion of them. Of nearly 110,000 clones in the sample, roughly 90% were seen once. These data originate in a study of T cell changes during pregnancy in multiple sclerosis. The germline CDR1 and CDR2 sequences are WNHNN and SYGVQD (reference sequence). This CDR3 has 15 residues. Losses at the gene ends were 5 bases for V and 2 bases for J; bases not matched to a gene: 7. The sequencing used peripheral blood, collected after pregnancy. The V call is TRBV10-1, the J call TRBJ2-3, with 7 bases that match TRBD2. This clonotype was sampled from a female donor with multiple sclerosis, enrolled in a pregnancy study. The CDR3: CASSRGLPNTDTQYF. CDR3 sequence (DNA): TGCGCCAGCAGTCGGGGACTACCTAACACAGATACGCAGTATTTT.